What follows are 7 T cell receptor beta chains derived from one specimen sequenced in a study of PD-1 blockade in classical Hodgkin lymphoma. With no exception, relapse followed autologous stem cell transplantation in all patients, and brentuximab vedotin exposure varied. The repertoire was sequenced with immunoSEQ multiplex PCR; TCRdb's copy has only in-frame clones and lacks some. Of 20,000 to 25,000 clones in the sample, 73% were seen once. Sequencing was performed on peripheral blood mononuclear cells (PBMCs), taken before the second cycle of nivolumab. The receptor set was obtained from a human donor with classical Hodgkin lymphoma.

The chain is built from TRBV2 and TRBJ2-1; 10 nucleotides agree with TRBD2. The V gene's germline CDR1 is SNHLY and CDR2 FYNNEI. After removal of 3 bases from V and 6 bases from J, the junction contained 5 bases not matched to a gene. This CDR3 has 15 amino acids. The CDR3 is CASSEPGLAINEQFF. CDR3 coding DNA: TGTGCCAGCAGTGAGCCGGGACTAGCGATCAATGAGCAGTTCTTC.

V gene TRBV10-3 combines with J gene TRBJ2-2, with D unclear. This CDR3 region has 12 residues. CDR1 and CDR2 from the germline V gene are ENHRY and SYGVKD. V lost 0 bases and J 6 bases, leaving 2 bases between the germline ends. CDR3 nucleotides: TGTGCCATCAGTGAGTCGCCCGGGGAGCTGTTTTTT. Its protein is CAISESPGELFF.

The sample holds a few counts of this clone. The genes are TRBV10-3 and TRBJ1-4; a possible D gene is TRBD1 (6 bases). CDR1 ENHRY and CDR2 SYGVKD come from the germline V gene. The CDR3 runs 15 residues. Trimming stripped 4 bases from V and 5 bases from J, with 14 bases between. The CDR3 nucleotides read TGTGCCATCAGTGGGACCGGGACACCCAATGAAAAACTGTTTTTT. The encoded protein is CAISGTGTPNEKLFF.

The V and J genes are TRBV5-4 and TRBJ1-2, with unresolved D. Germline lookup yields CDR1 SGHNT and CDR2 YYREEE (reference sequence). The CDR3 covers 16 residues. Trimming took off 4 bases at V and 4 bases at J, with 20 bases between the two ends. CDR3 DNA sequence: TGTGCCAGCAGCCAAGATGGTTGGGAATCGGGCTATGGCTACACCTTC. Amino acid sequence: CASSQDGWESGYGYTF.

V usage is TRBV15 and J usage is TRBJ2-1; the match to TRBD2 covers 7 bases. Germline V gene sequence: CDR1 LNHNV, CDR2 YYDKDF (reference sequence). V was pared by 6 bases and J by 3 bases, with 8 bases of the junction left unmatched. The CDR3 length is 15 residues. CDR3 region: CATSSGASGYNEQFF. The DNA of the CDR3 is TGTGCCACCAGTTCAGGTGCTAGCGGCTACAATGAGCAGTTCTTC.

The rearrangement uses TRBV6-9 and TRBJ1-3, with 9 bases fitting TRBD1. Germline CDR1 MNHGY, CDR2 SVAAGI. The CDR3 loop spans 12 amino acids. The J segment lost 9 bases and the V segment lost 6 bases, leaving 3 bases of the junction unmatched. The CDR3 DNA is TGTGCCAGCAGCGACAGGGGGTTCACCATATATTTT. Its translation: CASSDRGFTIYF.

V and J are TRBV19 and TRBJ1-4, with D possibly being TRBD1 (5 bases). CDR3 length: 18 residues. Germline V CDR1 and CDR2: LNHDA, SQIVND (reference sequence). The V end was cut by 7 bases, the J end by 0 bases, with 21 bases between. CDR3 sequence reads: CASTWQTLGGATNEKLFF. The CDR3 DNA reads TGTGCCAGTACTTGGCAAACTCTCGGGGGGGCAACTAATGAAAAACTGTTTTTT.